This TCR beta chain was identified in a study of cytomegalovirus exposure and HLA in healthy donors. Study details: Prior work identified around 120 million unique TCR beta sequences in approximately 180 million T cells.

The length of the CDR3 is 15 residues. Trimming at V came to 1 base and at J to 5 bases, leaving 4 bases not matched to a gene. Looked up from germline, CDR1 is MGHRA and CDR2 is YSYEKL. The table lists this clone with a few counts. The PCR made use of 60 Vbeta and 13 Jbeta primers. Sequenced by immunoSEQ multiplex PCR; TCRdb stores in-frame clones only, minus some. The table has 160,000 or so clones, 70% to 80% seen once. The origin of this receptor is a woman aged 35 to 49 in good health and CMV-seronegative. The chain couples TRBV4-1 to TRBJ1-1, with TRBD1 matching over 10 bases. Sequencing used PBMCs. The CDR3 DNA reads TGCGCCAGCAGCCAAGGGGGACAGGGGAGGACTGAAGCTTTCTTT. Translation: CASSQGGQGRTEAFF.